The present TCR beta chain was sequenced within a study of cytomegalovirus exposure and HLA in healthy donors (TCRdb year 2017). Describing the broader study: The 550 to 750 repertoires of the first cohort and the roughly 110 validation repertoires were produced on the same platform, according to a later analysis. The aim of the study was to test whether cataloging public T cell receptors could identify signatures of past pathogen exposure. To predict cytomegalovirus infection status, the study combined high-throughput TCR immunosequencing, statistical association of individual TCRs with disease status, and machine learning. A separate validation cohort of about 110 different subjects was used in addition to the approximately 670-subject first cohort. Study-wide findings and limitations: All 110 or so repertoires were used to score co-occurrence in the validation cohort in a later analysis, because that analysis had no HLA typing for the cohort. A later analysis found that TCRs clustered in the first cohort also tended to co-occur in the roughly 120 validation repertoires, with approximately 95% of cluster scores above 0. In vitro tests confirmed that a few of the cytomegalovirus-associated TCR beta chains recognize cytomegalovirus antigens. In the study, about 150 TCR beta chains were listed as associated with cytomegalovirus. The classifier was reported to diagnose cytomegalovirus status with high specificity and sensitivity in both the original and validation cohorts. It was suggested by the authors that the approach could potentially be generalized to other disease states and immunological phenotypes. Most TCR sequences were observed very rarely across donors, whereas some public TCRs were present in many individuals.

Remarks on this clone: Its recognized antigen is unknown. No much larger clone exists at a distance of one base, and base qualities are not known.

Library preparation employed the immunoSEQ multiplex PCR assay. On the authors' methods: To diagnose cytomegalovirus status from the catalog of TCR beta chain sequences, a statistical classification framework was built. This is the immuneACCESS table as TCRdb keeps it, with only in-frame sequences that have V and J called. A part of the clones is gone; compared with another copy, unresolved V genes explain less than half, and the rest is unexplained. Clone size and the V and J calls come from that table; the DNA yielded D and trimming. The sample profile shows roughly 190,000 clones; approximately 85% of them were found once. The ten top clones hold roughly 1.6% of the sample. The donors were included in the validation cohort of approximately 130 subjects, a group kept apart from the approximately 670-subject first cohort. The germline V end is reduced by 0 bases and the J end by 0 bases; junction bases left unmatched: 5. The cysteine opens and the phenylalanine closes a CDR3 of 16 amino acids. Of all the DNA, just the CDR3 is kept, 48 bases in frame from base 1. CDR1 and CDR2, per the germline V gene, are SGHDT and YYEEEE.

This receptor was identified in a woman between 18 and 29 years old in good health and CMV-seronegative. The chain links TRBV5-6 with TRBJ1-1; TRBD1 aligns with 7 central bases. Sequencing was done on a sample of PBMCs. Here the CDR3 is given as CASSLDRGLLNTEAFF. Here is the DNA: TGTGCCAGCAGCTTGGACAGGGGCCTGTTGAACACTGAAGCTTTCTTT. Beyond the CDR3, the reference TRBV5-6 and TRBJ1-1 genes provide the residues; the full variable domain reads: DAGVTQSPTHLIKTRGQQVTLRCSPKSGHDTVSWYQQALGQGPQFIFQYYEEEERQRGNFPDRFSGHQFPNYSSELNVNALLLGDSALYLCASSLDRGLLNTEAFFGQGTRLTVV.